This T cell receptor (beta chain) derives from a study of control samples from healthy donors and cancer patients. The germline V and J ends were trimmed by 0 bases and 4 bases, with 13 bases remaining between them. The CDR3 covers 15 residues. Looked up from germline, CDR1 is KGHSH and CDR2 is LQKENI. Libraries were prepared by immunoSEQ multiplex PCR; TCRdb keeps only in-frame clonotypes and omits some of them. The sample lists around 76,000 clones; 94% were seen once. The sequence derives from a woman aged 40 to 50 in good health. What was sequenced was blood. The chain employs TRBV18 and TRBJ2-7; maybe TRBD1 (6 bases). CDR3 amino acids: CASSPPVGGTYEQYF. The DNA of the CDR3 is TGTGCCAGCTCACCACCGGTTGGGGGCACTTACGAGCAGTACTTC.